This T cell receptor (beta chain) was sequenced during a study of T cell responses to AZD1222 COVID-19 vaccine. Study-level findings and limits: Possibly, clonal diversity was underestimated; donors were largely white British and included more females.

Germline CDR1 and CDR2: MNHEY and SMNVEV (reference sequence). Trimming removed 4 bases at V and 2 bases at J, with 6 bases between. The CDR3 extends over 13 amino acids. Only in-frame clones appear in the TCRdb table, and some are missing; sequencing was by immunoSEQ multiplex PCR. Of 140,000 to 150,000 clones listed, 89% are singletons. With regard to this clone: Its matching antigen is unknown.

The genes are TRBV27 and TRBJ1-5; no clear D gene. Material: peripheral blood, obtained 28 days after the second AZD1222 dose. The clonotype was recovered from an adult who received the AZD1222 COVID-19 vaccine. CDR3 DNA sequence: TGTGCCAGCAGTTCGTACGGCAATCAGCCCCAGCATTTT. Translated: CASSSYGNQPQHF.